The entry that follows covers one T cell receptor beta chain sequence. The target of this receptor is not known. The sample holds no much larger clone one base away, and base qualities are not on file. This entry belongs to a study of circulating and synovial CD4+ cells in juvenile arthritis (dated by TCRdb to between 2013 and 2015). Turning to the overall study: TCRbeta CDR3 repertoires of circulating HLA-DR+ CD4 T cells, bulk blood CD4 T cells and synovial CD4 T cells were compared within each patient. The goal of repertoire sequencing was to confirm that a circulating synovial-like CD4 T cell subset was enriched in synovial clonotypes.

The library was generated by the immunoSEQ multiplex PCR assay. An external provider performed TCRbeta CDR3 sequencing as a commercial service. Regarding the original processing steps: The analyses used productive nucleotide sequences together with amino acid sequences obtained by in silico translation. To equalise sample size, diversity was assessed as Renyi entropy across alpha values by taking the median of 200 repeated subsamples. Pairwise repertoire distance was calculated as one minus the Chao-modified Jaccard index to correct for under-sampling and was used for clustering. Frequency-weighted overlap with synovial clonotypes was calculated over 200 sample sizes with 200 draws without replacement at each size, and the overlap was reported at the size of the smaller sample. TCRdb took over this immuneACCESS table, retaining in-frame rearrangements with V and J assigned. Such tables are incomplete; in checked studies, under half of the missing clones stem from an unresolved V gene, and the remainder is unexplained. The D gene and trimming were derived from the DNA, and the V and J assignments and clone size from that table. The table for this sample lists about 34,000 clones; around 95% of them were counted only once. The top ten hold less than 0.2% of the sample.

The sequenced samples came from patients who had active juvenile idiopathic arthritis. Right after thawing, the cells went straight into sorting, and Live/Dead Fixable Near-IR Stain was used to exclude dead cells. The CDR3, from cysteine to phenylalanine, totals 14 residues. The only DNA kept is the CDR3, 42 bases in frame from the first base. V and J are trimmed by 5 bases and 1 base, and the gene matches miss 7 bases of the junction. The germline V gene encodes CDR1 GTSNPN and CDR2 SVGIG (reference sequence). Study-wide findings and limitations: Circulating pathogenic-like lymphocytes clustered together with synovial T cells and shared a substantially larger fraction of CDR3 sequences with synovium than bulk blood did. Because CPL samples and bulk blood CD4 samples differed in T cell genome counts by at least an order of magnitude, sample-size effects were addressed. Synovial and circulating pathogenic-like lymphocyte repertoires were less diverse than bulk blood CD4 repertoires, with some CPL samples as oligoclonal as synovium. Because overlap with synovium was found to increase with sequencing depth, the full repertoire overlap was likely underestimated by the measured shared-clonotype fractions. No difference between circulating pathogenic-like lymphocytes and bulk blood T cells was detected by traditional Vbeta family usage analysis.

The clonotype was recovered from a human donor with juvenile idiopathic arthritis. Source material: CD4+ T cells from blood. This sequence uses TRBV30 and TRBJ1-1; TRBD1 matches 7 bases in the middle. The DNA reads as follows: TGTGCCTGGGGAGTCCAGGGGGGGAACACTGAAGCTTTCTTT. This sequence encodes CAWGVQGGNTEAFF.